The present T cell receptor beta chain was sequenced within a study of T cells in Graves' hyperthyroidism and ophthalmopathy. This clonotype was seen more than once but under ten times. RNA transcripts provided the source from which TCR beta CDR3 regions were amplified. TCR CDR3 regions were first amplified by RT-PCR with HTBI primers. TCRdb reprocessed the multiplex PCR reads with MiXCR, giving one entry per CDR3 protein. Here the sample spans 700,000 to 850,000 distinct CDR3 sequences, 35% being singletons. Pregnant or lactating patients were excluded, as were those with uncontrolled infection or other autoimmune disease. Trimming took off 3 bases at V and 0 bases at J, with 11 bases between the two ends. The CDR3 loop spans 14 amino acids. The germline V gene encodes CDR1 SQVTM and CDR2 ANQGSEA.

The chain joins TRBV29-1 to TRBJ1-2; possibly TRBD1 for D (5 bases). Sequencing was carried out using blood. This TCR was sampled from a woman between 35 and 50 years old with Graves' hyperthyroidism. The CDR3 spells CSVDDGASNYGYTF. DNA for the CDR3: TGCAGCGTTGACGACGGGGCTTCTAACTATGGCTACACCTTC.